One sample yielded the 15 T cell receptor beta chains listed below, sequenced in a study of blood T cell repertoires in COVID-19. The method was immunoSEQ multiplex PCR; TCRdb's version includes in-frame clones alone and lacks a portion of them. This sample has fewer than 200,000 clones; roughly 80% occur once, and the top ten carry about 7%. The specimen was peripheral blood. These receptors were collected from a man aged 55-75 years with acute or convalescent COVID-19.

The chain carries TRBV19 and TRBJ1-2; TRBD1 agrees at 11 bases. The CDR3 has 17 amino acids. The ends lost 6 bases at V and 0 bases at J; junction bases unmatched: 9. Per the germline V gene, CDR1 is LNHDA and CDR2 is SQIVND (reference sequence). CDR3 DNA sequence: TGTGCCAGTAGCGGGACAGGGGGTCTTCTTTCTAACTATGGCTACACCTTC. Its translation is CASSGTGGLLSNYGYTF.

The table lists this clone with a few counts. The rearrangement links TRBV30 to TRBJ2-7; weak D call: TRBD1 (5 bases). The V and J ends lost 1 base and 6 bases respectively, with 7 bases between them. Germline loops: CDR1 GTSNPN, CDR2 SVGIG (reference sequence). The CDR3 is made up of 11 amino acids. CDR3 sequence: CAWSAQGEQYF. CDR3 bases: TGTGCCTGGAGTGCTCAGGGCGAGCAGTACTTC.

The chain uses TRBV3-1 (or the pseudogene TRBV3-2) and TRBJ1-2; D not resolved. The CDR3 has 15 amino acids. Germline-derived CDR1 and CDR2 are LGHDT and YNNKEL (reference sequence). Trimming shortened V by 2 bases and J by 4 bases, and 14 bases separated the two germline ends. The chain's CDR3 is CASSQSASRSYGYTF. Here the CDR3 DNA reads TGTGCCAGCAGCCAAAGTGCCAGTCGCTCCTATGGCTACACCTTC.

The J gene is TRBJ2-5, the V gene TRBV5-1, with TRBD1 identical over 8 bases. The germline V gene has CDR1 SGHRS and CDR2 YFSETQ. The CDR3 contains 16 residues. The ends lost 0 bases at V and 1 base at J; junction bases unmatched: 5. The CDR3: CASSLGGTGSQETQYF. The CDR3 region has the DNA TGCGCCAGCAGCTTGGGTGGGACAGGTAGCCAAGAGACCCAGTACTTC.

The chain has TRBV6-5 and TRBJ1-3; D remains unclear. V gave up 5 bases and J gave up 0 bases, with 11 bases separating them. The germline V gene encodes CDR1 MNHEY and CDR2 SVGAGI. This CDR3 region has 15 residues. The CDR3 loop reads CASSPTAYSGNTIYF. The CDR3 DNA follows: TGTGCCAGCAGTCCAACAGCCTACTCTGGAAACACCATATATTTT.

In its sample, this clone was seen a few times. The chain carries TRBV10-3 and TRBJ1-2; D not resolved. This CDR3 contains 12 residues. Germline assignment: CDR1 ENHRY and CDR2 SYGVKD. Trimming left V 3 bases short and J 10 bases short, with 12 bases between. CDR3 bases: TGTGCCATCAGTGAAGGAGGGTCTTCCTACACCTTC. This encodes CAISEGGSSYTF.

The chain uses TRBV25-1 and TRBJ2-3; 9 bases match TRBD2. This CDR3 comprises 17 residues. J gave up 5 bases and V 1 base, and 10 bases lay outside the gene matches. CDR1 is MGHDK and CDR2 is SYGVNS in the germline V gene. The CDR3 DNA follows: TGTGCCAGCAGTGAATTTGGTGTAGCGGGAGTCAAAGATACGCAGTATTTT. This translates into CASSEFGVAGVKDTQYF.

The chain couples TRBV25-1 to TRBJ2-4; 8 nucleotides agree with TRBD1. V lost 7 bases, J lost 0 bases, and 14 bases stayed unmatched. Germline CDR1 reads MGHDK; CDR2 reads SYGVNS. The CDR3 is 18 residues long. Here the CDR3 reads CASTNQGARILAKNIQYF. As DNA, the CDR3 is TGTGCCAGCACGAACCAGGGGGCGCGAATCCTAGCCAAAAACATTCAGTACTTC. Filled out from reference TRBV25-1 and TRBJ2-4, the complete variable domain reads EADIYQTPRYLVIGTGKKITLECSQTMGHDKMYWYQQDPGMELHLIHYSYGVNSTEKGDLSSESTVSRIRTEHFPLTLESARPSHTSQYLCASTNQGARILAKNIQYFGAGTRLSVL.

The table lists this clone with a count of one. This chain links TRBV15 with TRBJ1-1; a weak D match, TRBD1 (6 bases). Germline assignment: CDR1 LNHNV and CDR2 YYDKDF (reference sequence). The CDR3 loop spans 15 amino acids. V lost 0 bases to trimming and J lost 6 bases, with 14 bases between them. The CDR3 region has the DNA TGTGCCACCAGCAGAGATATTTTGGGGGCGGCTGAAGCTTTCTTT. Encoded protein: CATSRDILGAAEAFF.

This clone was seen only once. This rearrangement joins TRBV6-2 or TRBV6-3 to TRBJ1-5, with 8 bases matching TRBD1. Germline lookup yields CDR1 MNHEY and CDR2 SVGEGT. V shed 6 bases, J shed 7 bases, and the junction held 8 bases outside the gene matches. The CDR3 covers 14 residues. CDR3 sequence (DNA): TGTGCCAGCAGCCAGACAGGGGACGGGCAGCCCCAGCATTTT. Translating it yields CASSQTGDGQPQHF.

The chain combines TRBV5-1 with TRBJ2-2; 8 positions match TRBD1. Germline V gene data show CDR1 as SGHRS and CDR2 as YFSETQ. The V gene end was trimmed by 4 bases and the J gene end by 6 bases; junction bases not matched to a gene: 5. This CDR3 has 14 residues. The CDR3 loop reads CASSPTGVAGELFF. CDR3 in DNA: TGCGCCAGCAGCCCGACAGGGGTCGCCGGGGAGCTGTTTTTT.

CDR3: CASSSRTSGSFGSDEQYF. The DNA of the CDR3 is TGTGCCAGCAGCTCCCGGACTAGCGGGAGTTTTGGGTCCGACGAGCAGTACTTC. The V and J genes are TRBV11-3 and TRBJ2-5; 13 bases agree with TRBD2. The J call is uncertain, as TRBJ2-7 better fits the DNA end. The CDR3 has 18 amino acids. Germline-derived CDR1 and CDR2 are SGHNT and YENEEA.

This clone was detected only once. This sequence joins TRBV6-2 or TRBV6-3 and TRBJ2-3; 8 positions match TRBD2. J gave up 0 bases and V 4 bases, and 9 bases lay outside the gene matches. The CDR3 covers 17 residues. Germline V CDR1 and CDR2: MNHEY, SVGEGT. In nucleotides, the CDR3 is TGTGCCAGCAGTTCCATCCGCCGGGGGGGGAGCACAGATACGCAGTATTTT. Protein: CASSSIRRGGSTDTQYF.

The chain joins TRBV5-8 to TRBJ1-5; possible D gene TRBD1, 5 bases. The CDR3 has 15 amino acids. The germline V gene has CDR1 SGHTS and CDR2 YDEGEE. Trimming removed 1 base at V and 1 base at J, with 9 bases between. CDR3 in amino acids: CASSLRGPSNQPQHF. CDR3 sequence (DNA): TGTGCCAGCAGCTTGAGGGGCCCCAGCAATCAGCCCCAGCATTTT. Drawing the rest from reference TRBV5-8 and TRBJ1-5, the complete variable domain is EAGVTQSPTHLIKTRGQQATLRCSPISGHTSVYWYQQALGLGLQFLLWYDEGEERNRGNFPPRFSGRQFPNYSSELNVNALELEDSALYLCASSLRGPSNQPQHFGDGTRLSIL.

V gene TRBV5-4 combines with J gene TRBJ2-1; possible D gene TRBD1, 6 bases. CDR1 and CDR2 (germline): SGHNT, YYREEE (reference sequence). Trimming stripped 2 bases from V and 7 bases from J, with 7 bases between. There are 12 residues in the CDR3. The CDR3 DNA reads as TGTGCCAGCAGCTTCAGGGGTAATGAGCAGTTCTTC. It is translated as CASSFRGNEQFF.